This T cell receptor (beta chain) was recorded in a study of T cell responses to AZD1222 COVID-19 vaccine. Study observations and caveats: Donors, mostly white British, included more females; clonal diversity was possibly underestimated. Sampling that yielded the repertoires occurred only after the peak T cell response. Receipt of two AZD1222 doses was followed by a rise in Spike-specific TCR breadth and depth.

Some clones are missing from TCRdb's copy, which holds only in-frame ones; the method was immunoSEQ multiplex PCR. The sample records some 130,000 clones, more than 85% being singletons. Deletions cut 0 bases from V and 8 bases from J, with 3 bases between. Germline CDR1 SGDLS, CDR2 YYNGEE. This CDR3 contains 10 residues. About this clone: No antigen is known for it.

The clonotype was recovered from an adult in good health. This sample comprised peripheral blood, obtained on day 0 of AZD1222 vaccination. This chain connects TRBV9 to TRBJ2-7, with D hard to call. CDR3 DNA sequence: TGTGCCAGCAGCGTAGCTAAGCAGTACTTC. Protein product: CASSVAKQYF.